Each of the 6 T cell receptor beta chains below was sequenced from the same sample in a study of HIV-infected patients and healthy controls. All unsorted peripheral T cells were captured because whole blood was used without fractionation. About 540 ng RNA was reverse transcribed with alpha and beta constant-region primers. Alpha and beta chain libraries were made separately by chain-specific third strand synthesis with multiplexing indices. TCRdb reprocessed the 5' RACE reads via MiXCR and lists one record per CDR3 protein. The sample contains more than 15,000 distinct CDR3 sequences, about 9% of which appear only once. Sequencing was done on a sample of blood. The receptors here all came from an adult in good health.

This clonotype was counted many times. The chain links TRBV2 to TRBJ2-7, with TRBD1 as a possible D gene (6 bases). This CDR3 has 13 residues. Trimming stripped 6 bases from V and 2 bases from J, with 11 bases between. Germline V gene sequence: CDR1 SNHLY, CDR2 FYNNEI. DNA of the CDR3: TGTGCCAGCAGCCAGGGGCGCGCCTACGAGCAGTACTTC. It is translated as CASSQGRAYEQYF.

The V gene is TRBV20-1, the J gene TRBJ2-3; TRBD2 matches 7 bases. The CDR3 consists of 15 residues. After removal of 6 bases from V and 1 base from J, the junction contained 10 bases not matched to a gene. Germline CDR1 DFQATT, CDR2 SNEGSKA (reference sequence). The DNA for the CDR3 is TGCAGTGCGAGGCGCAGGGCGGGAGGCACAGATACGCAGTATTTT. This encodes CSARRRAGGTDTQYF.

The chain has TRBV4-1 and TRBJ1-4; D is unresolved. The V end was cut by 4 bases, the J end by 6 bases, with 15 bases between. The CDR3 runs to 15 residues. Germline lookup yields CDR1 MGHRA and CDR2 YSYEKL. CDR3 protein: CASSPLMGGYEKLFF. Here the CDR3 DNA reads TGCGCCAGCAGCCCCCTTATGGGAGGGTATGAAAAACTGTTTTTT.

This clonotype occurred many times. The chain links TRBV6-6 to TRBJ2-1; D is perhaps TRBD1 (6 bases). From germline, CDR1 is MNHNY and CDR2 SVGAGI (reference sequence). CDR3 length: 13 amino acids. V was trimmed by 2 bases and J by 9 bases, leaving 11 bases between them. The CDR3 DNA is TGTGCCAGCAGTTACGCTACAGGGTCTGAGCAGTTCTTC. It yields the protein CASSYATGSEQFF.

This clonotype ranks as medium-sized. This rearrangement joins TRBV6-6 to TRBJ2-5; D remains unclear. CDR1 is MNHNY and CDR2 is SVGAGI in the germline V gene (reference sequence). This CDR3 spans 13 amino acids. V was cut by 6 bases and J by 1 base, with 9 bases left in between. As DNA, the CDR3 is TGTGCCAGCAGAAACCTCCTCCAAGAGACCCAGTACTTC. Its protein product is CASRNLLQETQYF.

This clonotype was observed at least ten times. This chain joins TRBV4-2 and TRBJ2-1; D perhaps matches TRBD2 (6 bases). Germline CDR1 reads LGHNA; CDR2 reads YNFKEQ. The CDR3 totals 16 residues. V lost 5 bases and J lost 7, with 21 bases in between. CDR3 loop: CASSTHRGARGNEQFF. DNA of the CDR3: TGTGCCAGCAGCACCCATCGTGGGGCCCGGGGGAATGAGCAGTTCTTC.